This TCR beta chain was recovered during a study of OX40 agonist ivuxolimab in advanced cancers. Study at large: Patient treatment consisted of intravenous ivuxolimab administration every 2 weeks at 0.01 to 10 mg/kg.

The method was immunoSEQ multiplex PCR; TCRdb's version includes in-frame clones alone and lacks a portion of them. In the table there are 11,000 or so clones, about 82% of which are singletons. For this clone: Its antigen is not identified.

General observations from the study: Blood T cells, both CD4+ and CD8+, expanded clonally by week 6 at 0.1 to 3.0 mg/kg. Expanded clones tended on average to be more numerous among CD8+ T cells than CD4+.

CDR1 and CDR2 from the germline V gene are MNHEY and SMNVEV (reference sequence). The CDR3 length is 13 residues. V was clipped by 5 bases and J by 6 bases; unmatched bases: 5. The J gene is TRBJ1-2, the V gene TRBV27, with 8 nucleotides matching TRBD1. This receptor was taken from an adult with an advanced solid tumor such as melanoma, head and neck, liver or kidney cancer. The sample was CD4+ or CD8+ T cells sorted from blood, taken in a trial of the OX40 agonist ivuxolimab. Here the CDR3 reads CASSPDRGNGYTF. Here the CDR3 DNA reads TGTGCCAGCAGTCCCGACAGGGGAAATGGCTACACCTTC.